This T cell receptor beta chain was identified in a study of breast tumors, draining lymph nodes, adjacent tissues. Trimming left V 5 bases short and J 0 bases short, with 14 bases between. This CDR3 is built from 16 residues. CDR1 and CDR2 (germline): PRHDT, FYEKMQ (reference sequence). The lymph nodes were axillary draining lymph nodes from breast cancer patients. A note on this clonotype: Its specificity is not known. This clone may be a read error of a much larger clone one base away.

One entry per CDR3 protein results from TCRdb running MiXCR on the multiplex PCR reads. The repertoire holds about 200,000 distinct CDR3 sequences, with under 40% as singletons. The study's findings and limits: The lymph node origin of tumor T cells was framed as consistent with a hypothesis, not demonstrated.

The sample comprised axillary lymph node tissue. The TCR was taken from a female donor with breast cancer. Some clones in this sample may be carry-over from other donors' samples. V gene TRBV13 combines with J gene TRBJ1-3; D unresolved. Here the CDR3 DNA reads TGTGCCAGCAGCCGTGGAAGGCAGAGCTCTGGAAACACCATATATTTT. Protein sequence: CASSRGRQSSGNTIYF. The full variable domain, completed using reference TRBV13 and TRBJ1-3, is AAGVIQSPRHLIKEKRETATLKCYPIPRHDTVYWYQQGPGQDPQFLISFYEKMQSDKGSIPDRFSAQQFSDYHSELNMSSLELGDSALYFCASSRGRQSSGNTIYFGEGSWLTVV.